This is a list of T cell receptor beta chains from one sample in a study of beta chain features in type 1 diabetes. Repertoires were generated with immunoSEQ multiplex PCR, while TCRdb's copy carries only in-frame clones and drops some. The sample lists just over 450,000 clones; approximately 30% were seen once. Sample: naive CD4+ T cells from blood. The receptors stem from a man between 18 and 29 years old in good health. CDR3s include the opening cysteine and the closing phenylalanine or tryptophan. The order of the fields is V gene, J gene, clone size, D gene, CDR3 DNA, CDR3 protein. The D gene is left open where the match is weak. The size entry is marked missing in some rows and otherwise reads once, few, many or a size class.

>TRBV9|TRBJ2-7|NA|NA
TGTGCCAGCAGCGTAGGGACCGCCAACGAGCAGTACTTC
CASSVGTANEQYF
>TRBV15|TRBJ2-5|NA|NA
TGTGCCACCAGCCTGAGGTACCAAGAGACCCAGTACTTC
CATSLRYQETQYF
>TRBV2|TRBJ2-6|NA|NA
TGTGCCAGCAGTGAAGATCGGGCCCCTGGGGCCAACGTCCTGACTTTC
CASSEDRAPGANVLTF
>TRBV25-1|TRBJ2-1|NA|NA
TGTGCCAGCAGTGAGTATAGTGAGCAGTTCTTC
CASSEYSEQFF
>TRBV7-6|TRBJ2-3|once|NA
TGTGCCAGCAGCTTACCGAACAGCCGTGACACAGATACGCAGTATTTT
CASSLPNSRDTDTQYF
>TRBV4-3|TRBJ2-7|NA|TRBD1
TGCGCCAGCAGCCGACGACAGGGTTACGAGCAGTACTTC
CASSRRQGYEQYF
>TRBV14|TRBJ2-1|few|NA
TGTGCCAGCAGCCAAGTTAGACAACTCTTC
CASSQVRQLF
>TRBV13|TRBJ2-7|few|NA
TGTGCCAGCAGCTTACCGGGGAGGAGCTCCTACGAGCAGTACTTC
CASSLPGRSSYEQYF
>TRBV5-1|TRBJ2-1|NA|NA
TGCGCCAGCAGCTTGGCCCAAGATTACAATGAGCAGTTCTTC
CASSLAQDYNEQFF
>TRBV5-6|TRBJ2-1|few|TRBD2
TGTGCCAGCAGTTACCCAGCGGGAGTAAGGAATGAGCAGTTCTTC
CASSYPAGVRNEQFF
>TRBV14|TRBJ2-7|NA|TRBD2
TGTGCCAGCAGCCAAGAACTAGCGGGAAGCTACGAGCAGTACTTC
CASSQELAGSYEQYF
>TRBV7-8|TRBJ2-5|few|NA
TGTGCCAGCAGTCCCACTACCGGGACGGTACTAGGGACCCAGTACTTC
CASSPTTGTVLGTQYF
>TRBV7-6|TRBJ2-2|NA|NA
TGTGCCAGCACCGGCGACGGGGAGCTGTTTTTT
CASTGDGELFF
>TRBV19|TRBJ2-3|NA|NA
TGTGCCAGTAGTCCCCTGGGTAGCACAGATACGCAGTATTTT
CASSPLGSTDTQYF
>TRBV14|TRBJ2-1|NA|NA
TGTGCCAGCAGCCAAGTGCTAGTTAGGCACAATGAGCAGTTCTTC
CASSQVLVRHNEQFF
>TRBV6-1|TRBJ2-7|NA|NA
TGTGCCAGCACTAAGAACGCGCGGTTAGAGTACGAGCAGTACTTC
CASTKNARLEYEQYF
>TRBV6-4|TRBJ2-3|few|NA
TGTGCCAGCAGTGACTGGACCACAGATACGCAGTATTTT
CASSDWTTDTQYF
>TRBV7-2|TRBJ2-3|NA|TRBD1
TGTGCCAGCAGCCCGCCGGGACAGGGGGCGGGAGATACGCAGTATTTT
CASSPPGQGAGDTQYF
>TRBV30|TRBJ1-2|NA|NA
TGTGCCTGGACGTCAGCGTATGGCTACACCTTC
CAWTSAYGYTF
>TRBV5-6|TRBJ2-1|few|NA
TGTGCCAGCAGCTTGGGAACAGGTAGCTCCTACAATGAGCAGTTCTTC
CASSLGTGSSYNEQFF
>TRBV7-2|TRBJ2-4|few|NA
TGTGCCAGCAGTATAACAGGGAGCGTCATTCAGTACTTC
CASSITGSVIQYF
>TRBV30|TRBJ2-7|once|NA
TGTGCCTGGGCGGGACTGGATAGTCTCGAGCAGTACTTC
CAWAGLDSLEQYF
>TRBV7-8|TRBJ1-1|few|NA
TGTGCCAGCAGCTTAGCCCCCTCGTACGGGACAGCTTTCTTT
CASSLAPSYGTAFF
>TRBV30|TRBJ2-2|few|TRBD1
TGTGCCTGGAGTCCAGGGGGTCCAAACACCGGGGAGCTGTTTTTT
CAWSPGGPNTGELFF
>TRBV29-1|TRBJ1-2|few|TRBD1
TGCAGCGTTTCACCCCGGGACAGGGGTACAAACTATGGCTACACCTTC
CSVSPRDRGTNYGYTF
>TRBV14|TRBJ2-1|NA|NA
TGTGCCAGCAGCTTCGGGGTCCACAATGAGCAGTTCTTC
CASSFGVHNEQFF
>TRBV10-3|TRBJ2-3|NA|TRBD2
TGTGCCATCAGTGACGTGGGACTAGCGGGAGCAGATACGCAGTATTTT
CAISDVGLAGADTQYF
>TRBV2|TRBJ2-7|few|NA
TGTGCCAGCAGCCAACAGGGAGACTTCTACGAGCAGTACTTC
CASSQQGDFYEQYF